A single sample is the source of the 13 T cell receptor beta chains below, sequenced in a study of blood T cell repertoires in COVID-19. Using immunoSEQ multiplex PCR, the repertoire was profiled, and TCRdb retains in-frame clones only, with some absent. The data hold 120,000 to 150,000 clones, with approximately 90% observed a single time. Sequencing was carried out using peripheral blood. These receptors came from a middle-aged woman with acute or convalescent COVID-19.

The chain carries TRBV5-1 and TRBJ2-7, with 9 bases fitting TRBD1. V was clipped by 4 bases and J by 2 bases; unmatched bases: 7. This CDR3 is built from 15 residues. The germline CDR1 and CDR2 sequences are SGHRS and YFSETQ. CDR3 amino acids: CASSLGQGNTYEQYF. The CDR3 nucleotides are TGCGCCAGCAGCCTGGGACAGGGAAACACCTACGAGCAGTACTTC.

The V and J genes are TRBV7-9 and TRBJ2-7, with 7 bases that match TRBD1. From germline, CDR1 is SEHNR and CDR2 FQNEAQ (reference sequence). J gave up 2 bases and V 6 bases, and 7 bases lay outside the gene matches. This CDR3 region has 14 residues. The CDR3 DNA is TGTGCCAGCAGTCCGGGACAGCCTCCCTACGAGCAGTACTTC. Translated, it gives CASSPGQPPYEQYF. Filled out from reference TRBV7-9 and TRBJ2-7, the complete variable domain reads DTGVSQNPRHKITKRGQNVTFRCDPISEHNRLYWYRQTLGQGPEFLTYFQNEAQLEKSRLLSDRFSAERPKGSFSTLEIQRTEQGDSAMYLCASSPGQPPYEQYFGPGTRLTVT.

Written as DNA, the CDR3 is TGTGCCAGCAGTTTGACAGGGGGCATCGGAAACACCATATATTTT. This sequence encodes CASSLTGGIGNTIYF. This chain connects TRBV7-2 to TRBJ1-3, with TRBD1 identical over 10 bases. CDR1 and CDR2 from the germline V gene are SGHTA and FQGNSA. This CDR3 has 15 amino acids. Losses at the gene ends were 6 bases for V and 4 bases for J; bases not matched to a gene: 6.

The chain combines TRBV18 with TRBJ1-1; 9 bases are a match to TRBD1. This CDR3 region has 14 residues. V dropped 3 bases and J dropped 5; count of bases not matched to a gene: 4. Germline V gene lookup returns CDR1 KGHSH and CDR2 LQKENI. The CDR3 sequence: CASSPQGQGTEAFF. CDR3 DNA sequence: TGTGCCAGCTCACCCCAAGGACAGGGGACTGAAGCTTTCTTT.

The gene calls are TRBV11-2 and TRBJ2-7, with 8 bases matching TRBD2. The CDR3 sequence is 13 residues long. Trimming took 5 bases from V and 6 from J; bases not matched to a gene: 6. The germline V gene has CDR1 SGHAT and CDR2 FQNNGV. The CDR3 protein is CASSLSGSAEQYF. CDR3 DNA sequence: TGTGCCAGCAGCCTAAGCGGGAGCGCCGAGCAGTACTTC.

Details on this clone: Germline is not matched at one junction end, which may reflect a read error. J is TRBJ1-2 and V is TRBV6-5; D unclear. CDR3 size: 12 residues. Germline V gives CDR1 MNHEY, CDR2 SVGAGI. The CDR3 sequence is CASSNSQYGYTF. CDR3 sequence (DNA): TGTGCCAGCAGTAACTCTCAGTATGGCTACACCTTC.

CDR3: CASSITMTGGYGYTF. The CDR3 nucleotides are TGTGCCAGTAGTATAACCATGACAGGGGGCTATGGCTACACCTTC. The J gene is TRBJ1-2, the V gene TRBV19; TRBD1 aligns across 9 bases. Trimming at V came to 2 bases and at J to 4 bases, leaving 5 bases not matched to a gene. CDR1 and CDR2 (germline): LNHDA, SQIVND (reference sequence). The CDR3 has 15 amino acids.

This clone has only a few counts. The chain carries TRBV20-1 and TRBJ2-1; 11 bases match TRBD2. The CDR3 loop spans 14 amino acids. V was pared by 3 bases and J by 8 bases, with 6 bases of the junction left unmatched. CDR1 is DFQATT and CDR2 is SNEGSKA in the germline V gene (reference sequence). CDR3 in DNA: TGCAGTGCTAGTATGGCTAGCGGGAGGTATGAGCAGTTCTTC. The encoded protein is CSASMASGRYEQFF.

This chain links TRBV7-2 with TRBJ2-2; D gene uncertain. The V end lost 5 bases, the J end lost 0 bases, and 16 bases lay between the germline ends. CDR1 and CDR2 (germline): SGHTA, FQGNSA. The CDR3 runs to 17 residues. CDR3 amino acids: CASSRREWFANTGELFF. The DNA of the CDR3 is TGTGCCAGCAGCCGTCGAGAGTGGTTCGCGAACACCGGGGAGCTGTTTTTT.

The chain links TRBV20-1 to TRBJ1-5; TRBD1 matches at 9 bases. The CDR3 contains 15 residues. Germline CDR1 is DFQATT and CDR2 is SNEGSKA (reference sequence). The V gene end was trimmed by 3 bases and the J gene end by 0 bases; junction bases not matched to a gene: 3. In DNA, the CDR3 is TGCAGTGCTAGTGGGACAGGGAGTAGCAATCAGCCCCAGCATTTT. This gives the protein CSASGTGSSNQPQHF.

V and J are TRBV6-5 and TRBJ1-6; D may be TRBD1 (5 bases). Per germline, CDR1 MNHEY and CDR2 SVGAGI. V was pared by 2 bases and J by 4 bases, with 9 bases between. The CDR3 length is 15 residues. In DNA form, the CDR3 reads TGTGCCAGCAGTTACCGTAAGGGGTATAATTCACCCCTCCACTTT. Translation gives CASSYRKGYNSPLHF.

The chain is built from TRBV30 and TRBJ2-2, with D tentatively TRBD1 (6 bases). The CDR3 covers 15 residues. V shed 2 bases and J shed 4 bases, with 14 bases lying between them. Germline CDR1 reads GTSNPN; CDR2 reads SVGIG (reference sequence). CDR3 sequence: CAWSKGVASTGELFF. The CDR3, as DNA: TGTGCCTGGAGTAAGGGGGTAGCGTCCACCGGGGAGCTGTTTTTT.

V gene TRBV11-3 combines with J gene TRBJ1-1, with D uncertain. Trimming cost V 0 bases and J 8 bases, with 10 bases left between them. Germline lookup yields CDR1 SGHNT and CDR2 YENEEA. The CDR3 extends over 13 amino acids. The CDR3 reads CASSLEAFSEAFF. The DNA for the CDR3 is TGTGCCAGCAGCTTAGAAGCCTTCTCCGAAGCTTTCTTT.